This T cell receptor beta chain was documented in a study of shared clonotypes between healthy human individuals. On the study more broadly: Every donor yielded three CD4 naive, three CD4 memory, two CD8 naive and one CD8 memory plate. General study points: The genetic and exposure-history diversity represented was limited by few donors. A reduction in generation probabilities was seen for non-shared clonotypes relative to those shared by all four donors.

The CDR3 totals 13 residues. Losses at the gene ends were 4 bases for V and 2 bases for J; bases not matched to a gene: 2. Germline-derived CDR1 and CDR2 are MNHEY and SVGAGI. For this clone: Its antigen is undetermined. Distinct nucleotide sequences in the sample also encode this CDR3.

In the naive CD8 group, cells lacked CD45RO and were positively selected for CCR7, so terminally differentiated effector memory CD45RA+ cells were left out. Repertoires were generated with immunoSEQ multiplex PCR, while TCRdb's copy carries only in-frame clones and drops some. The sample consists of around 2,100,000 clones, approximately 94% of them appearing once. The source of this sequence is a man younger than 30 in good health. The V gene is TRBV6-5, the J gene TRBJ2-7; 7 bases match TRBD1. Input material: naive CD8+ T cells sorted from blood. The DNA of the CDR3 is TGTGCCAGCAGTTGGGACAGAACCTACGAGCAGTACTTC. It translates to CASSWDRTYEQYF.